Each of the 29 T cell receptor beta chains below was sequenced from the same sample in a study of blood T cell repertoires in COVID-19. Clones were sequenced by immunoSEQ multiplex PCR, and TCRdb holds only the in-frame ones, with some missing. The table shows about 220,000 clones, with roughly 81% occurring only once. The sequenced sample consisted of peripheral blood. These receptors were collected from a man aged 45 to 65 who had recovered from COVID-19.

CDR3 sequence reads: CASSLDEFGEQFF. The CDR3 region has the DNA TGTGCCAGCAGTTTAGATGAGTTCGGGGAGCAGTTCTTC. The chain has TRBV28 and TRBJ2-1; D not resolved. Germline CDR1 reads MDHEN; CDR2 reads SYDVKM. V dropped 2 bases and J dropped 10 bases, with 12 bases sitting between them. This CDR3 comprises 13 residues.

This clone was detected once. The rearrangement joins TRBV29-1 to TRBJ2-5; 8 nucleotides align to TRBD1. This CDR3 contains 15 residues. Germline assignment: CDR1 SQVTM and CDR2 ANQGSEA. V shed 4 bases and J 1 base; nucleotides not matched to a gene: 8. CDR3 loop: CSVGTGKRTQETQYF. Here the CDR3 DNA reads TGCAGCGTTGGGACAGGGAAGAGGACCCAAGAGACCCAGTACTTC.

The chain joins TRBV28 to TRBJ1-5; D possibly corresponds to TRBD1 (6 bases). Trimming cost V 7 bases and J 6 bases, with 16 bases left between them. Looked up from germline, CDR1 is MDHEN and CDR2 is SYDVKM. The CDR3 consists of 14 residues. This CDR3 is CASIRGGGSQPQHF. CDR3 nucleotides: TGTGCCAGCATCCGCGGGGGCGGTAGTCAGCCCCAGCATTTT.

The CDR3 sequence is CASSLMGPGLKSFQYF. The CDR3 DNA sequence: TGTGCCAGCAGCTTAATGGGGCCGGGACTGAAGTCTTTCCAGTACTTC. The rearrangement links TRBV11-2 to TRBJ2-5; D may be TRBD2 (6 bases). V was shortened by 2 bases and J by 10 bases, with 23 bases between the two germline ends. The CDR3 totals 16 residues. Germline V lookup: CDR1 SGHAT, CDR2 FQNNGV. The complete variable domain, with remaining parts taken from reference TRBV11-2 and TRBJ2-5, reads EAGVAQSPRYKIIEKRQSVAFWCNPISGHATLYWYQQILGQGPKLLIQFQNNGVVDDSQLPKDRFSAERLKGVDSTLKIQPAKLEDSAVYLCASSLMGPGLKSFQYFGPGTRLLVL.

The chain couples TRBV9 to TRBJ2-6, with D uncertain. Trimming removed 0 bases from V and 2 bases from J, with 6 bases in between. Germline values: CDR1 SGDLS, CDR2 YYNGEE. The CDR3 sequence is 15 residues long. CDR3 nucleotides: TGTGCCAGCAGCGTAGGCCCTACTGGGGCCAACGTCCTGACTTTC. It translates to CASSVGPTGANVLTF.

The gene calls are TRBV12-3 or TRBV12-4 and TRBJ2-7; 7 bases line up with TRBD2. J lost 2 bases, V lost 5 bases, and 3 bases had no gene match. The length of the CDR3 is 13 residues. The CDR3 is CASSNSGPYEQYF. Written as DNA, the CDR3 is TGTGCCAGCAGTAATAGCGGGCCCTACGAGCAGTACTTC.

This clone was counted a single time. The rearrangement links TRBV3-1 (or the pseudogene TRBV3-2) to TRBJ1-1; 7 nucleotides match TRBD1. CDR1 and CDR2 (germline): LGHDT, YNNKEL (reference sequence). The CDR3 sequence is 13 residues long. The V segment lost 5 bases and the J segment 4 bases; nucleotides outside the gene matches: 4. In DNA form, the CDR3 reads TGTGCCAGCAGCTCAGGGGGTCTCACTGAAGCTTTCTTT. This gives the protein CASSSGGLTEAFF.

This clone was recorded only once. This chain connects TRBV27 to TRBJ2-3, with 9 bases lining up with TRBD1. The germline V gene has CDR1 MNHEY and CDR2 SMNVEV (reference sequence). V was clipped by 2 bases and J by 6 bases; unmatched bases: 15. CDR3 length: 18 residues. The CDR3 nucleotides are TGTGCCAGCAGTTTAAGGGGGGGTGGGACAGGGACCCGTGATACGCAGTATTTT. Protein: CASSLRGGGTGTRDTQYF.

The rearrangement links TRBV28 to TRBJ2-1; D call uncertain. Germline V lookup: CDR1 MDHEN, CDR2 SYDVKM. V lost 2 bases and J lost 2, with 7 bases in between. The CDR3 consists of 14 residues. The CDR3 loop is CASSLVAPYNEQFF. The CDR3 DNA reads TGTGCCAGCAGTTTAGTGGCTCCCTACAATGAGCAGTTCTTC. The full variable domain, rest sourced from reference TRBV28 and TRBJ2-1, is DVKVTQSSRYLVKRTGEKVFLECVQDMDHENMFWYRQDPGLGLRLIYFSYDVKMKEKGDIPEGYSVSREKKERFSLILESASTNQTSMYLCASSLVAPYNEQFFGPGTRLTVL.

This sequence joins TRBV18 and TRBJ1-5; 11 nucleotides align to TRBD1. The germline V gene has CDR1 KGHSH and CDR2 LQKENI. J lost 7 bases, V lost 6 bases, and 8 bases had no gene match. The CDR3 sequence is 15 residues long. This CDR3 is CASSAGTGGGQPQHF. The CDR3 coding sequence is TGTGCCAGCTCCGCCGGGACAGGGGGTGGACAGCCCCAGCATTTT.

This rearrangement joins TRBV2 to TRBJ2-1; the match to TRBD2 covers 9 bases. The germline CDR1 and CDR2 sequences are SNHLY and FYNNEI. This CDR3 region has 18 residues. V shed 3 bases and J 1 base; nucleotides not matched to a gene: 10. CDR3 nucleotide sequence: TGTGCCAGCAGTGATGATAGCGGGAGCTTTAGGTCCTACAATGAGCAGTTCTTC. This codes for CASSDDSGSFRSYNEQFF.

The chain's CDR3 is CASSHLLGGDTEAFF. The DNA for the CDR3 is TGTGCCAGTAGTCACCTCCTTGGGGGGGACACTGAAGCTTTCTTT. This chain connects TRBV19 to TRBJ1-1, with TRBD1 as a possible D gene (5 bases). The germline CDR1 and CDR2 sequences are LNHDA and SQIVND (reference sequence). CDR3 length: 15 amino acids. V was shortened by 5 bases and J by 3 bases, with 16 bases between the two germline ends.

CDR3: CASSLEGVLVKETQYF. The CDR3 DNA sequence: TGTGCCAGCAGCTTAGAAGGGGTCCTGGTGAAAGAGACCCAGTACTTC. The chain recombines TRBV11-2 with TRBJ2-5, with D tentatively TRBD1 (5 bases). The CDR3 extends over 16 amino acids. The V and J ends lost 0 bases and 3 bases respectively, with 14 bases between them. Germline-derived CDR1 and CDR2 are SGHAT and FQNNGV.

This chain links TRBV28 with TRBJ2-7; the D gene is possibly TRBD1 (5 bases). In germline, CDR1 is MDHEN, CDR2 SYDVKM. The V and J ends lost 5 bases and 3 bases respectively, with 20 bases between them. This CDR3 has 16 amino acids. CDR3 protein: CASSASVGQGNYEQYF. The CDR3 region has the DNA TGTGCCAGCAGTGCATCCGTCGGCCAGGGAAACTACGAGCAGTACTTC.

This rearrangement joins TRBV19 to TRBJ2-1, with 11 nucleotides matching TRBD2. Germline CDR1 LNHDA, CDR2 SQIVND (reference sequence). CDR3 length: 15 amino acids. After removal of 7 bases from V and 9 bases from J, the junction contained 11 bases not matched to a gene. This chain's CDR3 is CASKHTSGSGAEQFF. The CDR3 DNA reads TGTGCCAGTAAACATACTAGCGGGAGTGGCGCTGAGCAGTTCTTC.

Note on this clone: Within the sample, other DNA sequences also encode this same CDR3. The genes are TRBV27 and TRBJ2-7; 11 bases are a match to TRBD2. CDR3 length: 14 amino acids. Germline lookup yields CDR1 MNHEY and CDR2 SMNVEV (reference sequence). Trimming at V came to 5 bases and at J to 2 bases, leaving 2 bases not matched to a gene. CDR3 nucleotides: TGTGCCAGCAGTAGACTAGCGGGGACCTACGAGCAGTACTTC. This encodes CASSRLAGTYEQYF.

This clone was detected a few times. The gene calls are TRBV2 and TRBJ2-2; a weak D match, TRBD1 (5 bases). The CDR3 has 15 residues. Germline CDR1 is SNHLY and CDR2 is FYNNEI. V lost 5 bases and J 2 bases, leaving 12 bases between the germline ends. The CDR3 DNA sequence: TGTGCCAGCAGTACATCGACAGTAAACACCGGGGAGCTGTTTTTT. Its translation is CASSTSTVNTGELFF.

The V call is TRBV9, the J call TRBJ1-3, with D perhaps TRBD1 (6 bases). Germline CDR1 and CDR2: SGDLS and YYNGEE. Trimming shortened V by 5 bases and J by 2 bases, and 8 bases separated the two germline ends. The CDR3 totals 13 residues. The CDR3 sequence: CASSYRAGNTIYF. As DNA, the CDR3 is TGTGCCAGCAGTTACAGGGCTGGAAACACCATATATTTT.

V and J are TRBV7-2 and TRBJ2-1; maybe TRBD2 (6 bases). Trimming removed 5 bases at V and 1 base at J, with 15 bases between. Germline CDR1 SGHTA, CDR2 FQGNSA. The CDR3 sequence is 16 residues long. The chain's CDR3 is CASSRVGEASYNEQFF. The DNA of the CDR3 is TGTGCCAGCAGCCGCGTAGGGGAGGCGTCCTACAATGAGCAGTTCTTC.

The V and J genes are TRBV27 and TRBJ2-3; 7 bases agree with TRBD1. This CDR3 comprises 16 residues. V shed 7 bases and J 7 bases; nucleotides not matched to a gene: 17. The germline V gene has CDR1 MNHEY and CDR2 SMNVEV (reference sequence). CDR3 DNA sequence: TGTGCCAGCACCCGCCGACAGGGAAGGGGTCAACATACGCAGTATTTT. Protein product: CASTRRQGRGQHTQYF.

The sample holds one count of this clone. The chain uses TRBV11-2 and TRBJ2-7, with TRBD1 matching over 10 bases. Germline values: CDR1 SGHAT, CDR2 FQNNGV. This CDR3 has 15 residues. V was pared by 5 bases and J by 7 bases, with 11 bases of the junction left unmatched. The CDR3 DNA reads as TGTGCCAGCAGCGGACACGACAGGGGGCTGAGAGAGCAGTACTTC. Residues: CASSGHDRGLREQYF.

V gene TRBV12-5 combines with J gene TRBJ1-1, with TRBD1 identical over 7 bases. With V trimmed by 0 bases and J by 1 base, 5 bases remained unmatched. Per the germline V gene, CDR1 is LGHNT and CDR2 is FRNRAP. The CDR3 is made up of 16 amino acids. As DNA, the CDR3 is TGTGCTAGTGGTTTGGTACCTCAGGGGGAGAACACTGAAGCTTTCTTT. Residues: CASGLVPQGENTEAFF.

The chain combines TRBV19 with TRBJ2-3, with 9 positions matching TRBD2. Looked up from germline, CDR1 is LNHDA and CDR2 is SQIVND (reference sequence). The CDR3 consists of 14 residues. The trim removed 5 bases at V and 6 bases at J, leaving 6 bases unmatched. The chain's CDR3 is CASSRLADKDTQYF. The CDR3 DNA is TGTGCCAGTAGTCGACTAGCGGATAAGGATACGCAGTATTTT.

With regard to this clone: This specimen includes other DNA sequences encoding the same CDR3. The chain joins TRBV28 to TRBJ1-4; a possible D gene is TRBD1 (5 bases). The germline V gene has CDR1 MDHEN and CDR2 SYDVKM. The CDR3 runs to 16 residues. Trimming took off 5 bases at V and 2 bases at J, with 15 bases between the two ends. Written as DNA, the CDR3 is TGTGCCAGCAGTACACTTCGCGGGGCTACTAATGAAAAACTGTTTTTT. Translation gives CASSTLRGATNEKLFF. Drawing the rest from reference TRBV28 and TRBJ1-4, the complete variable domain is DVKVTQSSRYLVKRTGEKVFLECVQDMDHENMFWYRQDPGLGLRLIYFSYDVKMKEKGDIPEGYSVSREKKERFSLILESASTNQTSMYLCASSTLRGATNEKLFFGSGTQLSVL.

V usage is TRBV5-4 and J usage is TRBJ1-2, with D unclear. The CDR3 is 12 amino acids. V was clipped by 2 bases and J by 8 bases, with 10 bases between them. The germline CDR1 and CDR2 sequences are SGHNT and YYREEE (reference sequence). This CDR3 reads CASSFNYWGYTF. CDR3 DNA: TGTGCCAGCAGCTTTAATTACTGGGGCTACACCTTC.

Written as DNA, the CDR3 is TGTGCCAGCAGTTCCGAACTACTCGACACCGGGGAGCTGTTTTTT. Translating gives CASSSELLDTGELFF. This chain connects TRBV27 to TRBJ2-2; D uncertain. Germline loops: CDR1 MNHEY, CDR2 SMNVEV (reference sequence). The CDR3 is made up of 15 amino acids. Trimming cost V 4 bases and J 3 bases, with 12 bases left between them.

The chain couples TRBV30 to TRBJ2-7; 7 bases agree with TRBD1. Germline V CDR1 and CDR2: GTSNPN, SVGIG (reference sequence). This CDR3 comprises 16 residues. V lost 0 bases and J lost 0; bases outside the gene matches: 8. CDR3 in DNA: TGTGCCTGGAGTGTACGGAGCAGGGGGAACTCCTACGAGCAGTACTTC. It is translated as CAWSVRSRGNSYEQYF.

This clone was observed once. In DNA form, the CDR3 reads TGTGCCAGCATCCCGACAGGGCCTGTCAATGAGCAGTTCTTC. This sequence encodes CASIPTGPVNEQFF. The chain carries TRBV6-5 and TRBJ2-1; 7 bases are shared with TRBD1. Germline V lookup: CDR1 MNHEY, CDR2 SVGAGI. This CDR3 contains 14 residues. Germline trimming cut 7 bases from V and 6 bases from J; bases unmatched to any gene: 9.

The CDR3 loop is CSVDYGRGNTGELFF. For the CDR3, the DNA is TGCAGCGTTGACTACGGGAGGGGAAACACCGGGGAGCTGTTTTTT. The genes are TRBV29-1 and TRBJ2-2; 8 nucleotides align to TRBD2. The CDR3 totals 15 residues. Germline trimming cut 3 bases from V and 2 bases from J; bases unmatched to any gene: 5. CDR1 and CDR2 (germline): SQVTM, ANQGSEA.